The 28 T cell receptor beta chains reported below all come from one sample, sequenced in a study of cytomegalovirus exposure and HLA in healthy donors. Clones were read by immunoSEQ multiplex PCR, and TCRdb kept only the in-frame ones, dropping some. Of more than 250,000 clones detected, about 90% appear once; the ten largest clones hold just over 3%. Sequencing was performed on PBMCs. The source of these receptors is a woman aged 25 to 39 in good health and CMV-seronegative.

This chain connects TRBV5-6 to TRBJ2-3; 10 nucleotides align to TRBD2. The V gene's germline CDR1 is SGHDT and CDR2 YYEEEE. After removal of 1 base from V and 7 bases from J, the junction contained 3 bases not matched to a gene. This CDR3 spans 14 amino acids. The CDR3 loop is CASSLLAGGNTQYF. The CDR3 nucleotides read TGTGCCAGCAGCTTGTTAGCGGGAGGAAATACGCAGTATTTT.

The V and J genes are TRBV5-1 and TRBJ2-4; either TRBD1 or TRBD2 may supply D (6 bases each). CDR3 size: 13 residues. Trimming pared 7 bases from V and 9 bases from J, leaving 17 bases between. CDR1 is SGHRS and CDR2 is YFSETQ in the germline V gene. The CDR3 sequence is CASQNRLGGIQYF. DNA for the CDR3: TGCGCCAGCCAAAACAGACTAGGGGGCATTCAGTACTTC.

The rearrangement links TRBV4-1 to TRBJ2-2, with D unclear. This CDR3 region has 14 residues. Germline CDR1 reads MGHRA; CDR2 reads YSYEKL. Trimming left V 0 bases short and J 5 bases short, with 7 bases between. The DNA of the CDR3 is TGCGCCAGCAGCCAAGAACCACGAACCGGGGAGCTGTTTTTT. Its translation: CASSQEPRTGELFF.

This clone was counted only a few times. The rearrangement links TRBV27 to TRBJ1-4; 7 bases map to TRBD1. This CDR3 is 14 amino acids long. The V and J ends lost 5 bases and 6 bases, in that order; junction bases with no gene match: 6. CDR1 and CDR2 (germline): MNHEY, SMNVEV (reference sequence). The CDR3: CASSLTGRHEKLFF. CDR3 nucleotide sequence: TGTGCCAGCAGTCTGACAGGGAGGCATGAAAAACTGTTTTTT.

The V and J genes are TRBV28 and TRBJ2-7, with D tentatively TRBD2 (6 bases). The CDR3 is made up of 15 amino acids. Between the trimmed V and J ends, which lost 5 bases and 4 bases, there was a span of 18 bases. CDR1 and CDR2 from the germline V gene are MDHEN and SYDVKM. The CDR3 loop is CASSRGFQELYEQYF. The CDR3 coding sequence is TGTGCCAGCAGTCGGGGGTTCCAAGAACTATACGAGCAGTACTTC.

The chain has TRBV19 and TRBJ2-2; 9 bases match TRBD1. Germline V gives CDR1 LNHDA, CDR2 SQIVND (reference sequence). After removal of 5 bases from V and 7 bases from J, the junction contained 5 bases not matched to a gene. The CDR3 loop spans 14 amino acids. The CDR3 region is CASSEQGAGGELFF. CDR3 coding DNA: TGTGCCAGTAGTGAACAGGGGGCGGGCGGGGAGCTGTTTTTT.

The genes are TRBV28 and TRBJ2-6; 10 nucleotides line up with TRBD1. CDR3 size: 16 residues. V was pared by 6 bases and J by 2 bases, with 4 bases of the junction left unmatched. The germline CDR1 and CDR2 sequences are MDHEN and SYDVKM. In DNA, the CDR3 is TGTGCCAGCAGGACAGGGGGCGCGGCTGGGGCCAACGTCCTGACTTTC. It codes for CASRTGGAAGANVLTF.

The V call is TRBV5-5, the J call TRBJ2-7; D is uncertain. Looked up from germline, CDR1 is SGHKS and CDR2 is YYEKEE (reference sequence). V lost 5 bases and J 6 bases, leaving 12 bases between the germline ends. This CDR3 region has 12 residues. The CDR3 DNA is TGTGCCAGCAGAGTCGACGTACTCGAGCAGTACTTC. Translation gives CASRVDVLEQYF.

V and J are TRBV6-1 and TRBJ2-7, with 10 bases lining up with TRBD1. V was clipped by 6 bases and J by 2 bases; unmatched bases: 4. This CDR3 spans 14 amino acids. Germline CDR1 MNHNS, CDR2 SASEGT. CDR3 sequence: CASSDRGLTYEQYF. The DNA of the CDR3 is TGTGCCAGCAGCGACAGGGGGCTTACCTACGAGCAGTACTTC.

CDR3 nucleotide sequence: TGTGCCAGCAGCCTGACAGGGGGTACTAATGAAAAACTGTTTTTT. Translation gives CASSLTGGTNEKLFF. V usage is TRBV7-2 and J usage is TRBJ1-4; 9 positions match TRBD1. The ends lost 5 bases at V and 2 bases at J; junction bases unmatched: 3. The germline CDR1 and CDR2 sequences are SGHTA and FQGNSA. This CDR3 is built from 15 residues.

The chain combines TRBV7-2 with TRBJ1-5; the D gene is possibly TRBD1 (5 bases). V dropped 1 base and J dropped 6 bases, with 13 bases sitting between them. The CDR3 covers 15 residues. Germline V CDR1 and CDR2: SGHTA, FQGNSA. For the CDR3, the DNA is TGTGCCAGCAGCTTAGGGCTGACGGGACTTCAGCCCCAGCATTTT. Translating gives CASSLGLTGLQPQHF.

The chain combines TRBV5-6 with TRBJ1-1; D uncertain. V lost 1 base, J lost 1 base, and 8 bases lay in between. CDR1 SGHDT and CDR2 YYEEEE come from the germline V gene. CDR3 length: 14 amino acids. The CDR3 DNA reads TGTGCCAGCAGCTTGCCTTATCGGAACACTGAAGCTTTCTTT. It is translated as CASSLPYRNTEAFF.

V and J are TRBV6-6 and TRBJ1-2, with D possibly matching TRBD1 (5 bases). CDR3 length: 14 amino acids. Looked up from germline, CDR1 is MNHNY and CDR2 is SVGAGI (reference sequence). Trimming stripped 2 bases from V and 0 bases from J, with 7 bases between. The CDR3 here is CASSYRQTNYGYTF. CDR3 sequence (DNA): TGTGCCAGCAGTTACAGACAGACTAACTATGGCTACACCTTC.

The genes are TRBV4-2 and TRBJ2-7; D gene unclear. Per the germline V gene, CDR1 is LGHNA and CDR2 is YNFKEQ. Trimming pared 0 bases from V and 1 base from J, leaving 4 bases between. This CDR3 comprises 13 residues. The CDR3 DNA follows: TGTGCCAGCAGCCAAGACGTTTCCTACGAGCAGTACTTC. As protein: CASSQDVSYEQYF.

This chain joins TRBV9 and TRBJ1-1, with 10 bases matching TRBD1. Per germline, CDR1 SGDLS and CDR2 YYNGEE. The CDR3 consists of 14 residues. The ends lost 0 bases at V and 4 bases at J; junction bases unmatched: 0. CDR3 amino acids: CASSVGDRGTEAFF. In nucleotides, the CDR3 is TGTGCCAGCAGCGTAGGGGACAGGGGCACTGAAGCTTTCTTT.

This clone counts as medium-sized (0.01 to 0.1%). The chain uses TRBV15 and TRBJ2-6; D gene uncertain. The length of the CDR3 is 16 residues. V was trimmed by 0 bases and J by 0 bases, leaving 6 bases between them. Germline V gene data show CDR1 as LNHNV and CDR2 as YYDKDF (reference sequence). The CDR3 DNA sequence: TGTGCCACCAGCAGAGAAGACGGCTCTGGGGCCAACGTCCTGACTTTC. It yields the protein CATSREDGSGANVLTF.

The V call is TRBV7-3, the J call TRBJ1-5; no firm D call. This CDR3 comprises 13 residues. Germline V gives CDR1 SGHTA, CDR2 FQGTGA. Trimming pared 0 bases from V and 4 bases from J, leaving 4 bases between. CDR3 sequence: CASSLTQNQPQHF. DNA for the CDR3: TGTGCCAGCAGCTTAACCCAGAATCAGCCCCAGCATTTT.

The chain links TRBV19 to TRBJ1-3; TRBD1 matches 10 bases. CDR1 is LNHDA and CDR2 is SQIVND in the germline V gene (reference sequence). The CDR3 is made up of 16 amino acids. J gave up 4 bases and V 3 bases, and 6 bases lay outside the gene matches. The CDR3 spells CASSMGDRGGGNTIYF. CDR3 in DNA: TGTGCCAGTAGTATGGGGGACAGGGGAGGCGGAAACACCATATATTTT.

The CDR3 reads CASSTDPTGEESRYF. The CDR3 coding sequence is TGTGCCAGCAGCACCGACCCGACAGGGGAGGAAAGTCGCTACTTC. The V gene is TRBV7-3, the J gene TRBJ2-4, with TRBD1 matching 8 bases. The CDR3 spans 15 residues. Germline loops: CDR1 SGHTA, CDR2 FQGTGA. With V trimmed by 5 bases and J by 16 bases, 19 bases remained unmatched. Combining the CDR3 with reference TRBV7-3 and TRBJ2-4 gives the whole variable domain GAGVSQTPSNKVTEKGKYVELRCDPISGHTALYWYRQSLGQGPEFLIYFQGTGAADDSGLPNDRFFAVRPEGSVSTLKIQRTERGDSAVYLCASSTDPTGEESRYFGAGTRLSVL.

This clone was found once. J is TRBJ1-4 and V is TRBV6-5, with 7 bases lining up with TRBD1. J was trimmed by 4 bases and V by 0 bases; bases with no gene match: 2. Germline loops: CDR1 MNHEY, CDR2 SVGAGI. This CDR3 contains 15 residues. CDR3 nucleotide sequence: TGTGCCAGCAGTTACTCGCCAGGGGGTAATGAAAAACTGTTTTTT. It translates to CASSYSPGGNEKLFF.

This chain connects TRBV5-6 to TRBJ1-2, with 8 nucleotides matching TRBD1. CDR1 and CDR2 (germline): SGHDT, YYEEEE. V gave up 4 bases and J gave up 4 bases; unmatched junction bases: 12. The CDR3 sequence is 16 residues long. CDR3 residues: CASSPGVQGASYGYTF. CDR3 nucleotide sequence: TGTGCCAGCAGCCCGGGGGTGCAGGGGGCGAGCTATGGCTACACCTTC. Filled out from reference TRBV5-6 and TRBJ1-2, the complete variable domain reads DAGVTQSPTHLIKTRGQQVTLRCSPKSGHDTVSWYQQALGQGPQFIFQYYEEEERQRGNFPDRFSGHQFPNYSSELNVNALLLGDSALYLCASSPGVQGASYGYTFGSGTRLTVV.

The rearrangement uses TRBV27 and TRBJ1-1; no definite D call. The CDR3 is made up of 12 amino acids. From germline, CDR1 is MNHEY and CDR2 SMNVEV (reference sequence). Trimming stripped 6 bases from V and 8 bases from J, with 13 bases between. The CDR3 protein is CASRIPGSEAFF. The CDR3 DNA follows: TGTGCCAGCAGGATCCCGGGATCCGAAGCTTTCTTT.

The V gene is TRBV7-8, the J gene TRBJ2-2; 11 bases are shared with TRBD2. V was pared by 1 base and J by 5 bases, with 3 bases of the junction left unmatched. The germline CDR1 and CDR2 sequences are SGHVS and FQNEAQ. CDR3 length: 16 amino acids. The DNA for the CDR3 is TGTGCCAGCAGCTTAGAGACTAGCGGGATTACCGGGGAGCTGTTTTTT. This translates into CASSLETSGITGELFF.

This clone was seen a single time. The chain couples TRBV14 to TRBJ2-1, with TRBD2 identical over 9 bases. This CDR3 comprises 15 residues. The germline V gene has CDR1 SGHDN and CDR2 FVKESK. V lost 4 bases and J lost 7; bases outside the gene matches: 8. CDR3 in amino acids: CASSPWREGINEQFF. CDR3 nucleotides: TGTGCCAGCAGCCCATGGCGGGAGGGAATAAATGAGCAGTTCTTC.

The CDR3 DNA is TGTGCCACCAGCCCAAGCGGGCCCAACACCGGGGAGCTGTTTTTT. Translation: CATSPSGPNTGELFF. V is TRBV15 and J is TRBJ2-2; D possibly corresponds to TRBD2 (6 bases). The V and J ends lost 5 bases and 2 bases respectively, with 12 bases between them. The germline CDR1 and CDR2 sequences are LNHNV and YYDKDF (reference sequence). The CDR3 is 15 amino acids.

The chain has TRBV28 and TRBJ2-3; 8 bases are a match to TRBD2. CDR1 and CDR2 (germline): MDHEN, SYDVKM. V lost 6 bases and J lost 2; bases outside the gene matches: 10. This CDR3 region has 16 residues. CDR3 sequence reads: CASSPPGLAYTDTQYF. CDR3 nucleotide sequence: TGTGCCAGCAGCCCTCCTGGACTAGCCTACACAGATACGCAGTATTTT.

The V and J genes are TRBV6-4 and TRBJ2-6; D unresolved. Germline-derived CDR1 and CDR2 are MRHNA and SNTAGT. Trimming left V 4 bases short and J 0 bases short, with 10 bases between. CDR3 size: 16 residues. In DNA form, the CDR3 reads TGTGCCAGCAGTGTGCACGGAGACTCTGGGGCCAACGTCCTGACTTTC. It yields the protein CASSVHGDSGANVLTF.

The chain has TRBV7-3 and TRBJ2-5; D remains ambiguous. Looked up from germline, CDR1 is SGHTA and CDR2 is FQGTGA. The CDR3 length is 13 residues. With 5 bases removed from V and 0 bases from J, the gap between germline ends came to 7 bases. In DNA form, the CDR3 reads TGTGCCAGCAGCCTCGACAACCAAGAGACCCAGTACTTC. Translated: CASSLDNQETQYF.